Shown below are 8 T cell receptor beta chains from a single sample sequenced in a study of CD8+CD57+ T cells in acquired aplastic anemia. Genomic DNA served as template for TCR beta VDJ and CDR3 profiling. TCRdb re-analysed the reads in MiXCR, keeping a single row per CDR3 protein. The table records about 40,000 distinct CDR3 sequences, around 63% of them present only once. The specimen sequenced was sorted CD4+, CD8+, or CD8+CD57+ T cells (not recorded which) from PBMCs. These TCRs come from a human donor in good health, serving as a control.

The genes are TRBV6-1 and TRBJ2-2; TRBD1 agrees at 10 bases. V gave up 6 bases and J gave up 3 bases; unmatched junction bases: 4. From germline, CDR1 is MNHNS and CDR2 SASEGT. The CDR3 has 15 residues. The CDR3 DNA reads as TGTGCCAGCAGCAACGGACAGGGGGACACCGGGGAGCTGTTTTTT. Encoded protein: CASSNGQGDTGELFF.

This clonotype was detected a few times. Since no conserved phenylalanine or tryptophan closes the CDR3, a read error is the likely cause. V is TRBV4-2 and J is TRBJ2-7, with 7 nucleotides matching TRBD1. The CDR3 totals 15 residues. Unmatched junction bases numbered 10, after V lost 6 bases and J lost 2 bases. Looked up from germline, CDR1 is LGHNA and CDR2 is YNFKEQ. In DNA form, the CDR3 reads TGTGCCAGCAGTCCCGGGGCAGGGGGAACCTACGAGCAGTACCTC. It codes for CASSPGAGGTYEQYL.

On this clonotype: The junction departs from the called germline gene at one end, perhaps through a read error. The rearrangement joins TRBV7-9 to TRBJ1-1, with no clear D. CDR3 length: 13 residues. CDR1 and CDR2 from the germline V gene are SEHNR and FQNEAQ (reference sequence). The CDR3 DNA reads TGCGCCAGCAGCCAAGGGCAGAACACTGAAGCTTTCTTT. Translated: CASSQGQNTEAFF.

The gene calls are TRBV7-2 and TRBJ2-5; D is perhaps TRBD1 or TRBD2 (6 bases each). Trimming removed 3 bases at V and 5 bases at J, with 19 bases between. The CDR3 runs to 16 residues. CDR1 and CDR2 from the germline V gene are SGHTA and FQGNSA. This chain's CDR3 is CASSFGGSQGKETQYF. CDR3 sequence (DNA): TGTGCCAGCAGCTTCGGGGGTTCACAGGGAAAGGAGACCCAGTACTTC.

The chain uses TRBV15 and TRBJ1-1; D not certain. Per the germline V gene, CDR1 is LNHNV and CDR2 is YYDKDF (reference sequence). CDR3 length: 13 residues. Trimming took off 8 bases at V and 3 bases at J, with 13 bases between the two ends. CDR3 nucleotide sequence: TGTGCCACCTTGCGGAGCTTGGACACTGAAGCTTTCTTT. This gives the protein CATLRSLDTEAFF.

The V call is TRBV29-1, the J call TRBJ1-1; no definite D call. This CDR3 is built from 12 residues. The germline CDR1 and CDR2 sequences are SQVTM and ANQGSEA. The V and J ends lost 5 bases and 1 base respectively, with 8 bases between them. CDR3 sequence reads: CSVFNGNTEAFF. The CDR3 DNA sequence: TGCAGCGTTTTCAATGGGAACACTGAAGCTTTCTTT. The full variable domain, rest sourced from reference TRBV29-1 and TRBJ1-1, is SAVISQKPSRDICQRGTSLTIQCQVDSQVTMMFWYRQQPGQSLTLIATANQGSEATYESGFVIDKFPISRPNLTFSTLTVSNMSPEDSSIYLCSVFNGNTEAFFGQGTRLTVV.

The V call is TRBV20-1, the J call TRBJ1-1; tentative D call: TRBD1 (5 bases). The length of the CDR3 is 14 residues. Trimming left V 1 base short and J 1 base short, with 10 bases between. In germline, CDR1 is DFQATT, CDR2 SNEGSKA (reference sequence). The CDR3 spells CSARVSGWNTEAFF. The CDR3 DNA is TGCAGTGCTAGAGTCTCAGGGTGGAACACTGAAGCTTTCTTT.

This rearrangement joins TRBV29-1 to TRBJ1-2; D perhaps matches TRBD1 (5 bases). The CDR3 covers 15 residues. Germline V gene data show CDR1 as SQVTM and CDR2 as ANQGSEA. With 6 bases removed from V and 3 bases from J, the gap between germline ends came to 20 bases. DNA for the CDR3: TGCAGCGTCCAATTCCGGGGCGCGGGGGACTATGGCTACACCTTC. Its translation: CSVQFRGAGDYGYTF.